This paragraph reports one T cell receptor beta chain. Its antigen is undetermined. Researchers ran the PCR with 60 Vbeta and 13 Jbeta primers. TCRdb's copy holds only in-frame clones and misses some; the assay was immunoSEQ multiplex PCR. The table has 55,000 to 80,000 clones, roughly 78% seen once. These data originate in a study of cytomegalovirus exposure and HLA in healthy donors. Study findings and constraints: Within the data, a cluster of highly shared sequence variants was likely a sequencing artifact. Previously analyzed data showed that most TCR beta V segments were productive at a frequency of about 90% or about 30%. A later look showed TCR association rates differing by HLA locus, highest for DRB1 and lowest for HLA-C.

This TCR derives from a man aged 35 to 55 in good health and CMV-seronegative. The sequencing input was PBMCs.

In DNA, the CDR3 is TGTGCCAGCAGTTACTCGTACGGGGGAACTGCCTACGAGCAGTACTTC. This encodes CASSYSYGGTAYEQYF. The V and J genes are TRBV6-5 and TRBJ2-7, with D perhaps TRBD2 (6 bases). The CDR3 contains 16 residues. CDR1 and CDR2 (germline): MNHEY, SVGAGI. The germline V and J ends were trimmed by 0 bases and 2 bases, with 14 bases remaining between them.